This T cell receptor (beta chain) appears in the sequencing data of a study of cytomegalovirus exposure and HLA in healthy donors. Study-wide results and caveats: Later analysis demonstrated an association between a missense DCLRE1C variant and TCR beta V- and J-gene trimming.

Note on this clone: The antigen remains unidentified.

Germline V gene data show CDR1 as SGDLS and CDR2 as YYNGEE. V gave up 4 bases and J gave up 2 bases, with 11 bases separating them. This CDR3 comprises 14 residues. The donors gave bone marrow, and they were healthy. The study sampled nominally healthy donors, though unrecorded immune exposures were likely. It was with 60 Vbeta and 13 Jbeta primers that the PCR ran. The protocol was immunoSEQ multiplex PCR, while the TCRdb copy is restricted to in-frame clones and leaves out a portion. In the table there are 150,000 to 200,000 clones, around four fifths of which are singletons. The receptor was isolated from a woman between 45 and 65 years old in good health and CMV-seropositive. The sequenced sample was PBMCs. V gene TRBV9 combines with J gene TRBJ2-3; D is ambiguous. As DNA, the CDR3 is TGTGCCAGCAGCCCCTCGCGGTACACAGATACGCAGTATTTT. Amino acid sequence: CASSPSRYTDTQYF.